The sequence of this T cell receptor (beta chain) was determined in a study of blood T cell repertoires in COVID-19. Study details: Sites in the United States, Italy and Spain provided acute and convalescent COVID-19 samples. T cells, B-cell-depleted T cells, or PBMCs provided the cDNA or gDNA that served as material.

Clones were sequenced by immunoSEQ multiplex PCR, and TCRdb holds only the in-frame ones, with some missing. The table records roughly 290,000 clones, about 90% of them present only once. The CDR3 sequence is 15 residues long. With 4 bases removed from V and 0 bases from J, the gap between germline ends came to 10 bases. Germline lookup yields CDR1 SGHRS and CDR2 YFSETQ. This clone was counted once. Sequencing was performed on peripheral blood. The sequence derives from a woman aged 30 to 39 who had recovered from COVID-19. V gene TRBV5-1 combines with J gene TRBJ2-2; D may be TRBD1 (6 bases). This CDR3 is CASSRGQANTGELFF. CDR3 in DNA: TGCGCCAGCAGCCGGGGACAAGCGAACACCGGGGAGCTGTTTTTT.